The clone carrying this TCR beta chain showed up many times. As yet, its antigen is unknown. V lost 2 bases, J lost 7 bases, and 8 bases lay in between. There are 12 residues in the CDR3. In germline, CDR1 is MNHEY, CDR2 SVGEGT. TCR beta CDR3 region amplification was performed from RNA transcripts. Carried out on the TCR CDR3, a first-round RT-PCR used the HTBI primer set. One entry per CDR3 protein, called by TCRdb with MiXCR from the multiplex PCR reads. The sample records almost 350,000 distinct CDR3 sequences, about a sixth being singletons. This entry comes from a study of T cells in Graves' hyperthyroidism and ophthalmopathy. The study's findings and limits: Most thyroid clonotypes expanded above 0.001 appeared in blood too.

This receptor was obtained from a woman in her 40s with Graves' ophthalmopathy. The chain uses TRBV6-2 or TRBV6-3 and TRBJ1-2; D uncertain. The sequenced sample consisted of blood. The CDR3 loop is CASSYGVFGYTF. CDR3 nucleotide sequence: TGTGCCAGCAGTTACGGAGTATTTGGCTACACCTTC.